The clone carrying this T cell receptor (beta chain) has a single count. The data were taken from a study of blood T cell repertoires in COVID-19. Clones were read by immunoSEQ multiplex PCR, and TCRdb kept only the in-frame ones, dropping some. The sample lists 150,000 to 250,000 clones, 82% occurring once. The junction had 25 bases not matched to a gene; V was cut back by 0 bases and J by 5 bases. Germline values: CDR1 MGHRA, CDR2 YSYEKL. The CDR3 spans 22 residues. Sequencing input: PBMCs or T cells enriched from blood (not recorded which). This chain uses TRBV4-1 with TRBJ1-2, with 9 bases that match TRBD1. The source is a man between 35 and 55 years old who had recovered from COVID-19. The CDR3 DNA reads TGCGCCAGCAGCCAAGAAACAGGGGGCGTCAGCCCGGGTCTCTCAGCCCGTTATGGCTACACCTTC. It is translated as CASSQETGGVSPGLSARYGYTF.